This T cell receptor (beta chain) was captured in a study of shared clonotypes between healthy human individuals. Background on the study: Aged 18 to 49, the donors were a couple of women and a few men.

Over several immunoSEQ plates, each subset's genomic DNA was distributed in even portions. In the source study's methods: With immunoSEQ giving junction-only sequences and no quality scores, filtering differed. The assay was immunoSEQ multiplex PCR, and TCRdb's table has in-frame clones only and misses some. D and trimming were read from the DNA, whereas the V and J calls and clone size are those reported in that table. The data contain hundreds of thousands of clones, around 76% of them singletons. V was clipped by 2 bases and J by 6 bases, with 19 bases between them. Germline-derived CDR1 and CDR2 are SGHAT and FQNNGV. CDR3 size: 16 residues. This clone was seen more than once but under ten times.

The chain carries TRBV11-2 and TRBJ1-2; D possibly corresponds to TRBD1 (6 bases). The source is a woman between 40 and 55 years old in good health. Some clones in this sample may be carry-over from other donors' samples. The sequencing sample was made of PBMCs. In DNA form, the CDR3 reads TGTGCCAGCAGCTTAACTGGGGGGGGCGCGACGAATGGCTACACCTTC. Its protein product is CASSLTGGGATNGYTF.